This T cell receptor (beta chain) was captured by sequencing in a study of OX40 agonist ivuxolimab in advanced cancers. Study-level information: Patients were infused with ivuxolimab every 2 weeks at 0.01 to 10 mg/kg.

Points on this clone: Antigen: not known.

Assay used: immunoSEQ multiplex PCR; TCRdb lists only in-frame clones, some missing. Altogether under 25,000 clones are present, 84% being singletons, with the ten largest covering 30%. Regarding the study as a whole: No determination was made of the antigen specificity of the expanded peripheral T cells.

The starting material was CD4+ or CD8+ T cells sorted from blood, obtained in a trial of the OX40 agonist ivuxolimab. The sequence was obtained from an adult with an advanced solid tumor such as melanoma, head and neck, liver or kidney cancer.

CDR3 sequence (DNA): TGTGCCAGCAGTTTCCGGGACGGCTACGAGCAGTACTTC. This codes for CASSFRDGYEQYF. The rearrangement uses TRBV6-5 and TRBJ2-7, with D possibly called TRBD1 or TRBD2 (5 bases each). The CDR3 is 13 residues long. V was cut by 4 bases and J by 3 bases, with 10 bases left in between. The germline V gene encodes CDR1 MNHEY and CDR2 SVGAGI.